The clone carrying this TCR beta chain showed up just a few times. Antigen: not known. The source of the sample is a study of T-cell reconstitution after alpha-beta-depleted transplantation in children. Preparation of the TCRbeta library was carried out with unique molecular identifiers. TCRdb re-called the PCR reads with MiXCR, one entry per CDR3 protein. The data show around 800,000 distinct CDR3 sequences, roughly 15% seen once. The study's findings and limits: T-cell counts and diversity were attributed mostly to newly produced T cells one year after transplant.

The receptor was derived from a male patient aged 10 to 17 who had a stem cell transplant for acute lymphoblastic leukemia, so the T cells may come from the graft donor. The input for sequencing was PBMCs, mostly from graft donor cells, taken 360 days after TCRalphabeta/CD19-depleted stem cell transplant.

The CDR3 protein is CASSLEVAVKQFF. For the CDR3, the DNA is TGCGCCAGCAGCTTGGAGGTAGCCGTAAAGCAGTTCTTC. V usage is TRBV5-1 and J usage is TRBJ2-1, with unresolved D. Germline CDR1 and CDR2: SGHRS and YFSETQ. Trimming removed 0 bases from V and 11 bases from J, with 12 bases in between. The CDR3 is 13 amino acids.